Listed here are 31 T cell receptor beta chains from one sample, sequenced in a study of CD8 T cells in Susac syndrome. cDNA came from approximately 0.5 to 1 ug RNA primed by random hexamers. MiXCR, applied by TCRdb to the immunoSEQ multiplex PCR reads, yields one record per CDR3 protein. The sample consists of around 71,000 distinct CDR3 sequences, 90% to 95% of them appearing once. Sequenced input: CD4+ T cells from PBMCs. The receptors here all came from a human donor with Susac syndrome.

The rearrangement links TRBV12-3 or TRBV12-4 to TRBJ2-3; D ambiguous. The CDR3 covers 13 residues. V dropped 5 bases and J dropped 5 bases, with 11 bases sitting between them. The CDR3 sequence: CASSNMWRDTQYF. The CDR3 bases are TGTGCCAGCAGTAACATGTGGAGAGATACGCAGTATTTT.

The chain links TRBV6-5 to TRBJ1-6; 7 bases are a match to TRBD1. Germline V CDR1 and CDR2: MNHEY, SVGAGI. V trimming: 7 bases; J trimming: 6 bases; junction bases outside the gene matches: 6. The CDR3 has 14 residues. The CDR3 spells CASTQTGTNSPLHF. The CDR3 DNA reads as TGTGCCAGCACTCAGACAGGGACTAATTCACCCCTCCACTTT.

V is TRBV4-2 and J is TRBJ1-6; D is uncertain. Germline V gives CDR1 LGHNA, CDR2 YNFKEQ. V lost 4 bases and J 3 bases, leaving 10 bases between the germline ends. This CDR3 has 15 residues. In DNA form, the CDR3 reads TGTGCCAGCAGCCCCCGGGGAAGCTATAATTCACCCCTCCACTTT. Its protein product is CASSPRGSYNSPLHF.

This chain joins TRBV30 and TRBJ2-5; D not resolved. Germline V lookup: CDR1 GTSNPN, CDR2 SVGIG (reference sequence). CDR3 length: 14 amino acids. With 2 bases removed from V and 0 bases from J, the gap between germline ends came to 10 bases. The CDR3, as DNA: TGTGCCTGGAGTTCCTTGGGGAACCAAGAGACCCAGTACTTC. As protein: CAWSSLGNQETQYF. Full variable domain (remainder filled in from reference TRBV30 and TRBJ2-5): SQTIHQWPATLVQPVGSPLSLECTVEGTSNPNLYWYRQAAGRGLQLLFYSVGIGQISSEVPQNLSASRPQDRQFILSSKKLLLSDSGFYLCAWSSLGNQETQYFGPGTRLLVL.

This clonotype was picked up a small number of times. The chain combines TRBV28 with TRBJ2-7, with a tentative D call TRBD1 (5 bases). The CDR3 covers 15 residues. Per the germline V gene, CDR1 is MDHEN and CDR2 is SYDVKM. The V end was cut by 6 bases, the J end by 0 bases, with 15 bases between. Here the CDR3 DNA reads TGTGCCAGCAGCAACCAGGGATACTACTCCTACGAGCAGTACTTC. It specifies CASSNQGYYSYEQYF.

The J gene is TRBJ2-5, the V gene TRBV20-1, with D unclear. V lost 1 base, J lost 3 bases, and 18 bases lay in between. Germline V lookup: CDR1 DFQATT, CDR2 SNEGSKA (reference sequence). The CDR3 is 16 amino acids. The CDR3 is CSARGAGPGAEETQYF. The CDR3 region has the DNA TGCAGTGCTAGAGGGGCAGGTCCCGGAGCAGAAGAGACCCAGTACTTC.

This chain uses TRBV9 with TRBJ2-3; no definite D call. Trimming cost V 0 bases and J 5 bases, with 13 bases left between them. From germline, CDR1 is SGDLS and CDR2 YYNGEE. CDR3 length: 15 amino acids. The CDR3 protein is CASSVGPPEGDTQYF. The CDR3 nucleotides are TGTGCCAGCAGCGTAGGGCCTCCGGAAGGAGATACGCAGTATTTT.

V is TRBV30 and J is TRBJ1-1; no definite D call. Trimming cost V 3 bases and J 0 bases, with 11 bases left between them. Germline V gene sequence: CDR1 GTSNPN, CDR2 SVGIG (reference sequence). The CDR3 extends over 14 amino acids. The CDR3 coding sequence is TGTGCCTGGAGCACCTCGAGCATGAACACTGAAGCTTTCTTT. The encoded protein is CAWSTSSMNTEAFF.

The chain joins TRBV25-1 to TRBJ2-5, with D tentatively TRBD1 or TRBD2 (5 bases each). V lost 3 bases, J lost 5 bases, and 16 bases lay in between. The CDR3 has 15 amino acids. From germline, CDR1 is MGHDK and CDR2 SYGVNS. The CDR3 here is CASSEGTGPGETQYF. CDR3 in DNA: TGTGCCAGCAGTGAGGGGACGGGACCAGGGGAGACCCAGTACTTC. The full variable domain, completed using reference TRBV25-1 and TRBJ2-5, is EADIYQTPRYLVIGTGKKITLECSQTMGHDKMYWYQQDPGMELHLIHYSYGVNSTEKGDLSSESTVSRIRTEHFPLTLESARPSHTSQYLCASSEGTGPGETQYFGPGTRLLVL.

The chain recombines TRBV6-2 or TRBV6-3 with TRBJ1-5; 8 bases line up with TRBD1. The CDR3 covers 14 residues. V lost 7 bases to trimming and J lost 6 bases; unmatched junction nucleotides: 8. The germline V gene encodes CDR1 MNHEY and CDR2 SVGEGT. The CDR3: CASKSGGSGQPQHF. The DNA of the CDR3 is TGTGCCAGCAAGTCAGGGGGCTCGGGTCAGCCCCAGCATTTT.

V gene TRBV18 combines with J gene TRBJ2-2; 11 nucleotides agree with TRBD1. V lost 2 bases to trimming and J lost 6 bases; unmatched junction nucleotides: 2. The CDR3 loop spans 15 amino acids. Germline CDR1 is KGHSH and CDR2 is LQKENI. The chain's CDR3 is CASSPKDRGPGELFF. The CDR3 DNA reads TGTGCCAGCTCACCAAAGGACAGGGGGCCCGGGGAGCTGTTTTTT.

The chain employs TRBV15 and TRBJ1-6; D is ambiguous. Germline values: CDR1 LNHNV, CDR2 YYDKDF (reference sequence). Trimming took 0 bases from V and 10 from J, leaving 13 bases between them. The CDR3 length is 15 residues. The CDR3 region is CATSRDEPQRSPLHF. CDR3 coding DNA: TGTGCCACCAGCAGAGATGAGCCCCAAAGATCACCCCTCCACTTT.

V is TRBV9 and J is TRBJ2-5, with a tentative D call TRBD1 (6 bases). This CDR3 comprises 15 residues. The V end was cut by 1 base, the J end by 4 bases, with 14 bases between. Per the germline V gene, CDR1 is SGDLS and CDR2 is YYNGEE. CDR3 coding DNA: TGTGCCAGCAGCGTATCTTTGGGGGCAGGAGAGACCCAGTACTTC. Its translation: CASSVSLGAGETQYF.

The rearrangement uses TRBV4-1 and TRBJ1-2; 7 bases align to TRBD1. The trim removed 1 base at V and 3 bases at J, leaving 5 bases unmatched. CDR3 length: 15 amino acids. Germline V gene sequence: CDR1 MGHRA, CDR2 YSYEKL. This CDR3 is CASSQATQGYYGYTF. The CDR3, as DNA: TGCGCCAGCAGCCAAGCCACACAGGGGTACTATGGCTACACCTTC.

CDR3 amino acids: CASSSRGQGNSYEQYF. The CDR3 bases are TGTGCCAGCAGTTCCCGGGGACAGGGAAACTCCTACGAGCAGTACTTC. The chain carries TRBV6-5 and TRBJ2-7, with 9 nucleotides matching TRBD1. CDR1 and CDR2 (germline): MNHEY, SVGAGI. Trimming removed 4 bases from V and 0 bases from J; junction bases left unmatched: 7. The CDR3 contains 16 residues.

This chain uses TRBV30 with TRBJ2-7, with 10 bases aligning to TRBD2. The CDR3 spans 15 residues. Germline V gene data show CDR1 as GTSNPN and CDR2 as SVGIG (reference sequence). After removal of 0 bases from V and 2 bases from J, the junction contained 4 bases not matched to a gene. In DNA form, the CDR3 reads TGTGCCTGGAGTGTAACAGCGGGGGGGCCCTACGAGCAGTACTTC. Translation: CAWSVTAGGPYEQYF.

V usage is TRBV28 and J usage is TRBJ1-5; 10 nucleotides agree with TRBD1. Germline V gene sequence: CDR1 MDHEN, CDR2 SYDVKM. The V and J ends lost 2 bases and 7 bases, in that order; junction bases with no gene match: 8. This CDR3 is built from 16 residues. The CDR3 nucleotides are TGTGCCAGCAGTTTACCGGGACAGGGGATCCCACAGCCCCAGCATTTT. Translated: CASSLPGQGIPQPQHF.

The rearrangement uses TRBV20-1 and TRBJ2-7; 7 bases line up with TRBD2. This CDR3 is 21 amino acids long. Trimming at V came to 0 bases and at J to 2 bases, leaving 25 bases not matched to a gene. In germline, CDR1 is DFQATT, CDR2 SNEGSKA (reference sequence). The CDR3 protein is CSARELPDGATGTKLAYEQYF. Written as DNA, the CDR3 is TGCAGTGCTAGAGAGCTACCGGACGGGGCAACCGGGACTAAATTGGCCTACGAGCAGTACTTC.

The chain links TRBV5-4 to TRBJ1-2, with 7 bases aligning to TRBD1. The CDR3 totals 13 residues. Germline V gene data show CDR1 as SGHNT and CDR2 as YYREEE (reference sequence). V lost 1 base, J lost 4 bases, and 1 base stayed unmatched. CDR3 in amino acids: CASSLSGGYGYTF. CDR3 bases: TGTGCCAGCAGCTTGTCAGGGGGCTATGGCTACACCTTC. The variable domain in full, completed from reference TRBV5-4 and TRBJ1-2, reads ETGVTQSPTHLIKTRGQQVTLRCSSQSGHNTVSWYQQALGQGPQFIFQYYREEENGRGNFPPRFSGLQFPNYSSELNVNALELDDSALYLCASSLSGGYGYTFGSGTRLTVV.

The chain links TRBV5-1 to TRBJ1-2, with D perhaps TRBD1 (5 bases). The CDR3 length is 14 residues. CDR1 SGHRS and CDR2 YFSETQ come from the germline V gene. Trimming left V 3 bases short and J 7 bases short, with 16 bases between. This chain's CDR3 is CASSSTPGPAGYTF. CDR3 bases: TGCGCCAGCAGCTCGACTCCGGGACCCGCTGGCTACACCTTC.

The V gene is TRBV6-5, the J gene TRBJ1-2; D ambiguous. This CDR3 spans 16 amino acids. The germline V and J ends were trimmed by 0 bases and 4 bases, with 15 bases remaining between them. In germline, CDR1 is MNHEY, CDR2 SVGAGI. The DNA of the CDR3 is TGTGCCAGCAGTTACTCTGACTCTCTAAGGCTCTATGGCTACACCTTC. It encodes CASSYSDSLRLYGYTF.

The chain recombines TRBV7-2 with TRBJ2-5, with TRBD1 as a possible D gene (6 bases). V gave up 6 bases and J gave up 5 bases, with 10 bases separating them. CDR3 length equals 12 residues. CDR1 is SGHTA and CDR2 is FQGNSA in the germline V gene. In DNA, the CDR3 is TGTGCCAGCAGGCGGACAGTTGAGACCCAGTACTTC. It specifies CASRRTVETQYF.

V gene TRBV15 combines with J gene TRBJ2-7, with 7 bases identical to TRBD2. CDR3 length equals 15 residues. CDR1 is LNHNV and CDR2 is YYDKDF in the germline V gene (reference sequence). V was clipped by 3 bases and J by 4 bases; unmatched bases: 9. The CDR3 is CATSSPQRGPYEQYF. Written as DNA, the CDR3 is TGTGCCACCAGCAGTCCCCAGCGGGGACCGTACGAGCAGTACTTC.

V is TRBV3-1 and J is TRBJ1-1, with 9 bases matching TRBD1. The V segment lost 6 bases and the J segment 1 base; nucleotides outside the gene matches: 3. Germline-derived CDR1 and CDR2 are LGHDT and YNNKEL (reference sequence). The CDR3 contains 14 residues. CDR3 nucleotide sequence: TGTGCCAGCAGGGGGACAGGGAGGAACACTGAAGCTTTCTTT. Translating it yields CASRGTGRNTEAFF. The complete variable domain, with remaining parts taken from reference TRBV3-1 and TRBJ1-1, reads DTAVSQTPKYLVTQMGNDKSIKCEQNLGHDTMYWYKQDSKKFLKIMFSYNNKELIINETVPNRFSPKSPDKAHLNLHINSLELGDSAVYFCASRGTGRNTEAFFGQGTRLTVV.

The rearrangement joins TRBV5-1 to TRBJ2-6, with D tentatively TRBD2 (6 bases). The CDR3 is 17 residues long. Between the trimmed V and J ends, which lost 4 bases and 0 bases, there was a span of 14 bases. CDR1 is SGHRS and CDR2 is YFSETQ in the germline V gene. The CDR3 DNA reads TGCGCCAGCAGCGAAGGAGGGGCTGGCTCTGGGGCCAACGTCCTGACTTTC. Encoded protein: CASSEGGAGSGANVLTF.

This sequence joins TRBV12-3 or TRBV12-4 and TRBJ1-1; D call uncertain. V was clipped by 7 bases and J by 5 bases, with 14 bases between them. The length of the CDR3 is 13 residues. CDR3 nucleotides: TGTGCCAGCACCACCCGTCGGGGAACTGAAGCTTTCTTT. This sequence encodes CASTTRRGTEAFF.

The gene calls are TRBV18 and TRBJ2-6, with D hard to call. Germline loops: CDR1 KGHSH, CDR2 LQKENI. V was shortened by 0 bases and J by 0 bases, with 9 bases between the two germline ends. This CDR3 comprises 17 residues. CDR3 protein: CASSPPHMTSGANVLTF. The DNA for the CDR3 is TGTGCCAGCTCACCACCGCACATGACCTCTGGGGCCAACGTCCTGACTTTC.

The V gene is TRBV30, the J gene TRBJ2-5; D remains ambiguous. The germline V gene encodes CDR1 GTSNPN and CDR2 SVGIG (reference sequence). This CDR3 spans 11 amino acids. Trimming pared 2 bases from V and 2 bases from J, leaving 3 bases between. CDR3 coding DNA: TGTGCCTGGAGTTTTCAAGAGACCCAGTACTTC. It encodes CAWSFQETQYF.

The CDR3 nucleotides are TGCAGTGCGGCGGGGGAAGAGTCCTATAATTCACCCCTCCACTTT. Translated: CSAAGEESYNSPLHF. The rearrangement links TRBV20-1 to TRBJ1-6; D perhaps matches TRBD1 (5 bases). Germline V CDR1 and CDR2: DFQATT, SNEGSKA (reference sequence). With 6 bases removed from V and 1 base from J, the gap between germline ends came to 13 bases. This CDR3 has 15 amino acids.

CDR3 sequence (DNA): TGCAGTGCTGGCCGGGACAGGTTCCCTCCGGCCCAGTACTTC. Amino acid sequence: CSAGRDRFPPAQYF. The chain joins TRBV20-1 to TRBJ2-5; 8 bases line up with TRBD1. Trimming cost V 5 bases and J 9 bases; bases outside gene matches: 14. The germline gives CDR1 DFQATT, CDR2 SNEGSKA (reference sequence). This CDR3 spans 14 amino acids.

The genes are TRBV20-1 and TRBJ2-7; D is uncertain. CDR1 DFQATT and CDR2 SNEGSKA come from the germline V gene (reference sequence). This CDR3 is built from 12 residues. Trimming removed 6 bases at V and 0 bases at J, with 9 bases between. CDR3 DNA sequence: TGCAGTGCCTTTGCTATCTCCTACGAGCAGTACTTC. This codes for CSAFAISYEQYF.